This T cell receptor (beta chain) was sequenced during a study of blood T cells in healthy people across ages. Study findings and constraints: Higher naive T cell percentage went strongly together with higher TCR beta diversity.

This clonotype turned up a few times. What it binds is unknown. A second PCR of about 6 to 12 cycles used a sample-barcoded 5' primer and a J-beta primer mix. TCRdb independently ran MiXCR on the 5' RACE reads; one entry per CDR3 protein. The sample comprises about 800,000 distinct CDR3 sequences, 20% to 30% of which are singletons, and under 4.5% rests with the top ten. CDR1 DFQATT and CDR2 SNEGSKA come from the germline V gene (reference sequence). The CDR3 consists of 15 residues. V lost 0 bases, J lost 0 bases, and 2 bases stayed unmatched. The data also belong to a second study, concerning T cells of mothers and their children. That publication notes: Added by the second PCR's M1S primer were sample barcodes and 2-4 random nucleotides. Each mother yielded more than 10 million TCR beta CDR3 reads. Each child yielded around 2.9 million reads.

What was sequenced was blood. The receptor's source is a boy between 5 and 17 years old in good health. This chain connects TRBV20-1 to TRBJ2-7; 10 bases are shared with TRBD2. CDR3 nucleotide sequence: TGCAGTGCTAGAGATATAGCGGGGGGCTCCTACGAGCAGTACTTC. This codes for CSARDIAGGSYEQYF.